Reported below is one TCR beta chain. These data belong to a study of T cell changes during pregnancy in multiple sclerosis. Germline values: CDR1 MNHEY, CDR2 SVGAGI. The CDR3 runs to 11 residues. Trimming pared 7 bases from V and 11 bases from J, leaving 14 bases between. Produced via immunoSEQ multiplex PCR; TCRdb's table is partial and in-frame only. In the table there are some 60,000 clones, about 94% of which are singletons. The chain has TRBV6-5 and TRBJ1-1; D ambiguous. Sample: peripheral blood, taken in the third trimester of pregnancy. This clonotype originated in a female donor in good health, enrolled as a control in a pregnancy study. Here the CDR3 reads CASTWGDSAFF. The CDR3, as DNA: TGTGCCAGCACTTGGGGAGACTCGGCTTTCTTT.